This TCR beta chain was recovered during a study of blood T cell repertoires in COVID-19. Background on the study: COVID-19 samples, acute and convalescent, were from the United States, Italy and Spain.

Trimming left V 2 bases short and J 0 bases short, with 13 bases between. Germline CDR1 reads SGDLS; CDR2 reads YYNGEE. This CDR3 is 16 amino acids long. Seattle's enrolled individuals joined amid active infection and were then monitored longitudinally. The data were produced by immunoSEQ multiplex PCR, yet TCRdb's version contains in-frame clones alone and is incomplete. The sample yields 150,000 or so clones, approximately 85% seen once. The chain is built from TRBV9 and TRBJ2-3; possible D gene TRBD1, 5 bases. Sequencing was carried out using peripheral blood. The TCR sequence derives from a man in his sixties with COVID-19, enrolled during active disease. The CDR3 loop reads CASSVLEGASTDTQYF. As DNA, the CDR3 is TGTGCCAGCAGCGTTTTAGAAGGGGCTAGCACAGATACGCAGTATTTT.